The rows below give T cell receptor beta chains drawn from one sample of a study of T cell responses to AZD1222 COVID-19 vaccine. Sequencing was performed with immunoSEQ multiplex PCR; in TCRdb, only in-frame clones are kept and a portion is missing. Here the sample spans roughly 140,000 clones, just over 90% being singletons. This specimen consisted of peripheral blood, obtained on day 0 of AZD1222 vaccination. These receptors all stem from an adult in good health. Both conserved end residues are part of each CDR3. D genes are given only for firm matches. Size is omitted from some rows. Given values are once, few, many or a class for expanded clones.

j_call	clone_size	v_call	d_call	cdr3_aa	cdr3_nt
TRBJ1-4	.	TRBV19	TRBD1	CASRGQATNEKLFF	TGTGCCAGTAGAGGACAGGCAACTAATGAAAAACTGTTTTTT
TRBJ1-5	.	TRBV18	.	CASSPGAEQPQHF	TGTGCCAGCTCACCAGGTGCCGAACAGCCCCAGCATTTT
TRBJ2-3	.	TRBV14	TRBD1	CASSPSRTGVTDTQYF	TGTGCCAGCAGCCCCTCCCGGACAGGGGTTACAGATACGCAGTATTTT
TRBJ2-2	.	TRBV5-6	.	CASSQGNTGELFF	TGTGCCAGCAGCCAGGGTAACACCGGGGAGCTGTTTTTT
TRBJ1-6	.	TRBV15	.	CATRRRTDNSPLHF	TGTGCCACCAGAAGGAGGACAGATAATTCACCCCTCCACTTT
TRBJ2-6	.	TRBV18	.	CASSPLANSGANVLTF	TGTGCCAGCTCACCATTGGCAAACTCTGGGGCCAACGTCCTGACTTTC
TRBJ1-5	once	TRBV2	TRBD1	CASSEVRTGLSRHF	TGTGCCAGCAGTGAAGTCAGGACAGGCCTATCCCGGCATTTT
TRBJ1-6	.	TRBV7-9	.	CASSLARGYRNSPLHF	TGTGCCAGCAGCTTAGCGCGGGGATACCGAAATTCACCCCTCCACTTT
TRBJ1-1	.	TRBV30	.	CAWSVLRVNTEAFF	TGTGCCTGGAGTGTACTGAGAGTGAACACTGAAGCTTTCTTT
TRBJ1-4	.	TRBV20-1	TRBD1	CSASRGQKNEKLFF	TGCAGTGCTAGTAGGGGACAGAAGAATGAAAAACTGTTTTTT
TRBJ2-5	.	TRBV24-1	.	CATSDLTGSETQYF	TGTGCCACCAGTGATCTGACAGGCAGCGAGACCCAGTACTTC
TRBJ1-5	few	TRBV28	.	CASIAGANGPEQLQPQHF	TGTGCCAGCATAGCAGGGGCTAATGGTCCGGAGCAATTACAGCCCCAGCATTTT
TRBJ1-6	.	TRBV5-4	TRBD1	CASSLGPTGVSPLHF	TGTGCCAGCAGCTTGGGACCGACAGGGGTTTCACCCCTCCACTTT
TRBJ2-3	.	TRBV7-2	TRBD2	CASSLGGRSTDTQYF	TGTGCCAGCAGCTTAGGCGGGAGGTCCACAGATACGCAGTATTTT
TRBJ2-3	.	TRBV7-2	.	CASSLAIRDTQYF	TGTGCCAGCAGCTTAGCGATACGAGATACGCAGTATTTT
TRBJ1-5	.	TRBV7-9	.	CASSLMGVGQPQHF	TGTGCCAGCAGCTTGATGGGAGTGGGTCAGCCCCAGCATTTT